A single sample is the source of the 22 T cell receptor beta chains below, sequenced in a study of cytomegalovirus exposure and HLA in healthy donors. PCR used 60 Vbeta primers and 13 Jbeta primers. TCRdb's table, derived via immunoSEQ multiplex PCR, lists solely in-frame clones and lacks some. Seen here are 100,000 to 150,000 clones, approximately 80% observed once, and the top ten hold around 1.6%. The specimen sequenced was PBMCs. Receptors originate from a female donor in good health and CMV-seronegative.

The chain joins TRBV25-1 to TRBJ2-1; maybe TRBD2 (5 bases). The V end lost 3 bases, the J end lost 7 bases, and 13 bases lay between the germline ends. Looked up from germline, CDR1 is MGHDK and CDR2 is SYGVNS. The CDR3 is 14 amino acids. The CDR3 loop is CASSELGVLNEQFF. The CDR3 DNA is TGTGCCAGCAGTGAGCTCGGGGTATTGAATGAGCAGTTCTTC.

The CDR3 DNA follows: TGTGCCTGGAATGCGGGGAATGGCGAGCAGTTCTTC. This translates into CAWNAGNGEQFF. This rearrangement joins TRBV30 to TRBJ2-1, with a tentative D call TRBD2 (6 bases). This CDR3 has 12 residues. V lost 4 bases and J lost 10, with 14 bases in between. Germline CDR1 GTSNPN, CDR2 SVGIG (reference sequence).

The chain couples TRBV5-4 to TRBJ2-1; TRBD1 matches 9 bases. Germline CDR1 SGHNT, CDR2 YYREEE (reference sequence). The CDR3 covers 15 residues. The junction had 6 bases not matched to a gene; V was cut back by 1 base and J by 7 bases. CDR3 region: CASSLPGDRENEQFF. CDR3 DNA: TGTGCCAGCAGCTTGCCGGGGGACAGGGAAAATGAGCAGTTCTTC.

This clone was observed once. The chain links TRBV2 to TRBJ2-6, with TRBD1 matching 8 bases. The CDR3 has 17 residues. The junction had 7 bases not matched to a gene; V was cut back by 5 bases and J by 1 base. Germline values: CDR1 SNHLY, CDR2 FYNNEI. This CDR3 is CASSRDRTRSGANVLTF. As DNA, the CDR3 is TGTGCCAGCAGTCGGGACAGGACGAGATCTGGGGCCAACGTCCTGACTTTC.

The rearrangement uses TRBV2 and TRBJ2-7, with D maybe TRBD1 (6 bases). In germline, CDR1 is SNHLY, CDR2 FYNNEI. V was cut by 3 bases and J by 2 bases, with 14 bases left in between. This CDR3 is built from 15 residues. In nucleotides, the CDR3 is TGTGCCAGCAGTGAGTCTGAGGGACAAGCCTACGAGCAGTACTTC. Its protein product is CASSESEGQAYEQYF. Full variable domain (missing parts from reference TRBV2 and TRBJ2-7): EPEVTQTPSHQVTQMGQEVILRCVPISNHLYFYWYRQILGQKVEFLVSFYNNEISEKSEIFDDQFSVERPDGSNFTLKIRSTKLEDSAMYFCASSESEGQAYEQYFGPGTRLTVT.

This sequence joins TRBV7-2 and TRBJ2-5; D remains ambiguous. Trimming left V 5 bases short and J 1 base short, with 5 bases between. Germline CDR1 is SGHTA and CDR2 is FQGNSA. The CDR3 has 12 amino acids. In DNA, the CDR3 is TGTGCCAGCAGCCCCCTCCAAGAGACCCAGTACTTC. Its translation: CASSPLQETQYF.

CDR3 protein: CASSQDWREGGETQYF. CDR3 bases: TGCGCCAGCAGCCAAGACTGGCGGGAGGGTGGGGAGACCCAGTACTTC. The chain is built from TRBV4-1 and TRBJ2-5, with TRBD2 matching 9 bases. J was trimmed by 5 bases and V by 0 bases; bases with no gene match: 7. Germline loops: CDR1 MGHRA, CDR2 YSYEKL. The CDR3 length is 16 residues.

This chain links TRBV11-3 with TRBJ2-1; D is possibly TRBD1 (6 bases). The CDR3 is 15 residues long. V was trimmed by 1 base and J by 1 base, leaving 8 bases between them. Germline CDR1 is SGHNT and CDR2 is YENEEA. CDR3 loop: CASSLGQVSYNEQFF. CDR3 nucleotide sequence: TGTGCCAGCAGCTTAGGACAGGTTTCCTACAATGAGCAGTTCTTC.

The J gene is TRBJ1-2, the V gene TRBV4-3; TRBD1 matches at 7 bases. CDR3 size: 14 residues. The J segment lost 8 bases and the V segment lost 1 base, leaving 7 bases of the junction unmatched. Looked up from germline, CDR1 is LGHNA and CDR2 is YSLEER. The CDR3 coding sequence is TGCGCCAGCAGCCAAGCGGGTACAGGGGACGGCTACACCTTC. Translation: CASSQAGTGDGYTF.

This chain connects TRBV19 to TRBJ1-4; D is unclear. Germline V CDR1 and CDR2: LNHDA, SQIVND (reference sequence). Deletions cut 5 bases from V and 0 bases from J, with 10 bases between. CDR3 length: 15 residues. The DNA of the CDR3 is TGTGCCAGTAGTGCAGTTTCAGCAACTAATGAAAAACTGTTTTTT. It is translated as CASSAVSATNEKLFF.

In this sample, this clone turned up a few times. This rearrangement joins TRBV7-2 to TRBJ1-1; D perhaps matches TRBD1 (6 bases). CDR1 SGHTA and CDR2 FQGNSA come from the germline V gene. The V gene lost 5 bases and the J gene lost 3 bases, with 7 bases spanning the gap. CDR3 length: 12 amino acids. The CDR3 loop is CASSQGYTEAFF. The CDR3 DNA is TGTGCCAGCAGCCAGGGGTACACTGAAGCTTTCTTT.

This chain uses TRBV7-2 with TRBJ1-1; 10 bases line up with TRBD1. Germline V gene lookup returns CDR1 SGHTA and CDR2 FQGNSA. The J segment lost 1 base and the V segment lost 7 bases, leaving 9 bases of the junction unmatched. This CDR3 spans 16 amino acids. The DNA for the CDR3 is TGTGCCAGCACCCGACAGGGGGCTTTAAGGAACACTGAAGCTTTCTTT. It is translated as CASTRQGALRNTEAFF.

J is TRBJ2-1 and V is TRBV2, with 8 bases matching TRBD2. The CDR3 has 14 residues. The V segment lost 7 bases and the J segment 7 bases; nucleotides outside the gene matches: 9. Germline CDR1 SNHLY, CDR2 FYNNEI. CDR3 coding DNA: TGTGCCAGCACCCGGGAGGGCCGAAGAAATGAGCAGTTCTTC. The encoded protein is CASTREGRRNEQFF.

This clone was observed a handful of times. The chain recombines TRBV5-1 with TRBJ2-2, with D unclear. The germline gives CDR1 SGHRS, CDR2 YFSETQ. V lost 4 bases and J lost 2, with 3 bases in between. The CDR3 loop spans 12 amino acids. This CDR3 reads CASSLNTGELFF. The DNA for the CDR3 is TGCGCCAGCAGCCTTAACACCGGGGAGCTGTTTTTT.

This clone has only one observation. This rearrangement joins TRBV2 to TRBJ1-1, with a possible D match to TRBD1 (5 bases). The CDR3 has 15 amino acids. With 4 bases removed from V and 4 bases from J, the gap between germline ends came to 16 bases. Germline values: CDR1 SNHLY, CDR2 FYNNEI. CDR3 residues: CASSAPREGITEAFF. DNA for the CDR3: TGTGCCAGCAGTGCCCCCAGGGAAGGAATCACTGAAGCTTTCTTT.

This clone appeared a few times. V gene TRBV2 combines with J gene TRBJ2-3; 11 bases agree with TRBD1. With 4 bases clipped from V and 6 bases from J, the junction kept 6 bases outside the gene matches. From germline, CDR1 is SNHLY and CDR2 FYNNEI. The length of the CDR3 is 15 residues. The CDR3 loop is CASSAVGQGADTQYF. The CDR3 DNA sequence: TGTGCCAGCAGTGCGGTTGGACAGGGGGCGGATACGCAGTATTTT.

In nucleotides, the CDR3 is TGTGCCAGCAGTTCCCATCGGCCCAACAGCCGCGAGCAGTACTTC. Its protein is CASSSHRPNSREQYF. J is TRBJ2-7 and V is TRBV6-5; no reliable D call. V was clipped by 4 bases and J by 6 bases, with 19 bases between them. The CDR3 has 15 amino acids. In germline, CDR1 is MNHEY, CDR2 SVGAGI.

The rearrangement links TRBV7-9 to TRBJ2-4, with D possibly TRBD1 on 5 matching bases. Trimming shortened V by 4 bases and J by 0 bases, and 10 bases separated the two germline ends. The CDR3 is made up of 15 amino acids. The germline gives CDR1 SEHNR, CDR2 FQNEAQ (reference sequence). CDR3 DNA sequence: TGTGCCAGCAGCTCTTGGACAAGAGCCAAAAACATTCAGTACTTC. It specifies CASSSWTRAKNIQYF.

This clone was observed once. The chain is built from TRBV10-3 and TRBJ2-1; 7 bases match TRBD2. V lost 2 bases, J lost 4 bases, and 8 bases stayed unmatched. In germline, CDR1 is ENHRY, CDR2 SYGVKD. The CDR3 has 16 amino acids. The CDR3: CAISEGKRGSYNEQFF. CDR3 DNA: TGTGCCATCAGTGAGGGGAAGCGGGGATCTTACAATGAGCAGTTCTTC.

This clone was seen once. J is TRBJ1-1 and V is TRBV27, with 7 bases that match TRBD1. V lost 4 bases and J lost 1; bases outside the gene matches: 6. The CDR3 contains 15 residues. CDR1 and CDR2 (germline): MNHEY, SMNVEV (reference sequence). CDR3 sequence reads: CASSSLGTANTEAFF. CDR3 nucleotides: TGTGCCAGCAGTTCCCTCGGGACAGCGAACACTGAAGCTTTCTTT.

This clone was counted a single time. The CDR3 loop reads CASSRLEKSYEQYF. The DNA of the CDR3 is TGCGCCAGCAGCCGATTAGAGAAGTCCTACGAGCAGTACTTC. The J gene is TRBJ2-5, the V gene TRBV4-1; no reliable D call. The DNA end lines up better with TRBJ2-7; the J call may be wrong. The CDR3 has 14 amino acids. Germline-derived CDR1 and CDR2 are MGHRA and YSYEKL.

V and J are TRBV6-5 and TRBJ2-7; D is unclear. V was trimmed by 2 bases and J by 2 bases, leaving 10 bases between them. Germline-derived CDR1 and CDR2 are MNHEY and SVGAGI. This CDR3 has 14 residues. CDR3 nucleotides: TGTGCCAGCAGTTACGGTCAGGAAACCTACGAGCAGTACTTC. This translates into CASSYGQETYEQYF.